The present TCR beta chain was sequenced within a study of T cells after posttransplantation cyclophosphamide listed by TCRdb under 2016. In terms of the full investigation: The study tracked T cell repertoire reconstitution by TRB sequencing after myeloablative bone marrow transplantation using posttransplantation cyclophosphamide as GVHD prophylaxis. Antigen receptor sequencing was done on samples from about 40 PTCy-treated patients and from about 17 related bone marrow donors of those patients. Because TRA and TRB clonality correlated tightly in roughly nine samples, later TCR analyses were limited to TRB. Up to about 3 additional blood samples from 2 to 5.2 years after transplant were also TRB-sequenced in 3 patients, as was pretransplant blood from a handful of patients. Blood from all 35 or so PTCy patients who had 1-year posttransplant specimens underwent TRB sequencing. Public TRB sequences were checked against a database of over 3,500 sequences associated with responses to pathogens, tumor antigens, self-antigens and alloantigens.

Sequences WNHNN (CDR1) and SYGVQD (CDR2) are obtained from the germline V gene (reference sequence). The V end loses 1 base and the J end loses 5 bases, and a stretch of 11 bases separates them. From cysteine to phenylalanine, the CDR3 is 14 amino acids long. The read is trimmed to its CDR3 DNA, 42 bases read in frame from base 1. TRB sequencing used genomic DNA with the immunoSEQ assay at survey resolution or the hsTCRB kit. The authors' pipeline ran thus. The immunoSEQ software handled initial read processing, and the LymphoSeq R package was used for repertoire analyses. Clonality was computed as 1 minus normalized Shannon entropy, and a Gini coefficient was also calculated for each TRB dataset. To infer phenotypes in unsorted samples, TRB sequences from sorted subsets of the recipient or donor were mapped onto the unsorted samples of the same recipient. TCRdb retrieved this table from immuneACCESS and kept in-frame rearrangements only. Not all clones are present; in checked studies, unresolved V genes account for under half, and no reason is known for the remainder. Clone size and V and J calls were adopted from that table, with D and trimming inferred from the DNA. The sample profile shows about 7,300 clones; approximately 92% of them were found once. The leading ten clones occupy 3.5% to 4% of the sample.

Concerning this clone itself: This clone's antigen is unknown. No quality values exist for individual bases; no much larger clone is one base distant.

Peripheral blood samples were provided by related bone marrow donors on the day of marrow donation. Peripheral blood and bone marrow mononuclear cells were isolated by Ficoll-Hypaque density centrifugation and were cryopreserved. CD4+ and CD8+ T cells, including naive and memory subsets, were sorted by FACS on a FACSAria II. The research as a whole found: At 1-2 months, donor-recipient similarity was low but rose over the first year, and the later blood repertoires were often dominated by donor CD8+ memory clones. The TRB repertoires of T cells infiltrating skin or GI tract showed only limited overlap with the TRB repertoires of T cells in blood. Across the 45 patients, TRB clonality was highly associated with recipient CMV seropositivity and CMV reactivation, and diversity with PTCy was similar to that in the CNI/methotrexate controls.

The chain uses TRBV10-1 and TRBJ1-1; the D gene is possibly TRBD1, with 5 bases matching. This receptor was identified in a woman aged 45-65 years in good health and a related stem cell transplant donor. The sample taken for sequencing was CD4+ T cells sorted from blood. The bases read TGCGCCAGCAGTGAGTATCGCAGGGTGACTGAAGCTTTCTTT. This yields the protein CASSEYRRVTEAFF.